The subject of this entry is one T cell receptor (beta chain). Germline CDR1 SGHAT, CDR2 FQDESV (reference sequence). CDR3 length: 15 amino acids. With 1 base removed from V and 2 bases from J, the gap between germline ends came to 8 bases. This record comes from a study of yellow fever vaccine responses in identical twins. TCRdb re-called the RT-PCR reads with MiXCR, one entry per CDR3 protein. The sample has about 5,400 distinct CDR3 sequences, 70% to 90% seen once. The source of this sequence is a woman aged 18-35 years who received the yellow fever vaccine. The chain recombines TRBV11-1 with TRBJ1-4; D is unclear. The source was T cells from blood (PBMCs), unsorted or a sorted subset (not recorded which), collected before or after yellow fever vaccination (not recorded which). The CDR3 here is CASSLGRLTNEKLFF. The CDR3 nucleotides are TGTGCCAGCAGCTTAGGCAGGCTGACTAATGAAAAACTGTTTTTT.